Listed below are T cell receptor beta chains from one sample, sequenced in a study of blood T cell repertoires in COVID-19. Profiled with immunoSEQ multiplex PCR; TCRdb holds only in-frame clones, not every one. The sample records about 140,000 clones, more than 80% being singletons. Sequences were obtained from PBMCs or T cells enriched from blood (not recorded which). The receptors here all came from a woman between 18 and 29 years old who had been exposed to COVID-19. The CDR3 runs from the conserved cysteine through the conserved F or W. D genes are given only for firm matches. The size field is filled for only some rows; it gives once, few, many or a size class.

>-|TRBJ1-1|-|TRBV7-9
CASSYGGKTEAFF
TGTGCCAGCAGCTACGGGGGAAAAACTGAAGCTTTCTTT
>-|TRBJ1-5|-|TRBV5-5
CASSLAPNQPQHF
TGTGCCAGCAGCTTGGCCCCGAATCAGCCCCAGCATTTT
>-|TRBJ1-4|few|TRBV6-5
CASSYRGTATNEKLFF
TGTGCCAGCAGTTATAGAGGGACTGCAACTAATGAAAAACTGTTTTTT
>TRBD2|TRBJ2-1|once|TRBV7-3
CASSSGPTSGTYNEQFF
TGTGCCAGCAGCTCGGGGCCCACTAGCGGGACTTACAATGAGCAGTTCTTC
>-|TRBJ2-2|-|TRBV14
CASSPGTNTGELFF
TGTGCCAGCAGCCCAGGGACGAACACCGGGGAGCTGTTTTTT
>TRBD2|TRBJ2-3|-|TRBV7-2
CASSFGRAVDTQYF
TGTGCCAGCAGCTTCGGGAGGGCCGTAGATACGCAGTATTTT
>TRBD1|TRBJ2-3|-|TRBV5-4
CASSPGQADTDTQYF
TGTGCCAGCAGTCCGGGACAGGCTGACACAGATACGCAGTATTTT
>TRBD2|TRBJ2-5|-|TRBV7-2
CASSRGRTETQYF
TGTGCCAGCAGCCGCGGGAGGACAGAGACCCAGTACTTC
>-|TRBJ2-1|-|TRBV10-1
CASSESAGLPYNEQFF
TGCGCCAGCAGTGAGTCGGCGGGATTGCCCTACAATGAGCAGTTCTTC
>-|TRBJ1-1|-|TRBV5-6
CASSWYPGFYTDTEAFF
TGTGCCAGCAGCTGGTACCCAGGGTTTTACACAGACACTGAAGCTTTCTTT
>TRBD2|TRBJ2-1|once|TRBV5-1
CASARSGTNDNEQFF
TGCGCCAGCGCCAGGTCCGGGACTAACGACAATGAGCAGTTCTTC
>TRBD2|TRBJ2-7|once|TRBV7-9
CASSIGGTYEQYF
TGTGCCAGCAGCATCGGGGGGACCTACGAGCAGTACTTC
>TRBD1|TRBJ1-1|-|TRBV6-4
CASSDSSGGESTEAFF
TGTGCCAGCAGTGACTCTTCAGGGGGAGAGTCGACTGAAGCTTTCTTT
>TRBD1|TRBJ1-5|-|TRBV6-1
CASSDWTGDQPQHF
TGTGCCAGCAGTGATTGGACAGGGGACCAGCCCCAGCATTTT
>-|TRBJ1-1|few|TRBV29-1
CSVSSLKAFF
TGCAGCGTTTCGTCCCTAAAAGCTTTCTTT
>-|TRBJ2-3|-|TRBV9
CATQRGPPNGADTQYF
TGTGCCACCCAAAGGGGCCCCCCTAACGGCGCAGATACGCAGTATTTT
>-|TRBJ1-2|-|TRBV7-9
CASSSAEYGYTF
TGTGCCAGCAGTTCTGCAGAATATGGCTACACCTTC
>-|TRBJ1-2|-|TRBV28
CASSLGGYGYTF
TGTGCCAGCAGTTTGGGGGGGTATGGCTACACCTTC
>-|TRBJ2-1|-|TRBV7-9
CASSAQGEGEQFF
TGTGCCAGCAGCGCACAAGGCGAGGGCGAGCAGTTCTTC
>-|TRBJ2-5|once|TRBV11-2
CASSLDGRGETQYF
TGTGCCAGCAGCTTAGACGGGAGAGGAGAGACCCAGTACTTC
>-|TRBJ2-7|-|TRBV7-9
CASSSPGGARPYEQYF
TGTGCCAGCAGCTCACCCGGGGGAGCACGTCCCTACGAGCAGTACTTC
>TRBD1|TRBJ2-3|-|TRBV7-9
CASSNGPGTGGADTQYF
TGTGCCAGCAGCAACGGGCCTGGGACAGGGGGCGCAGATACGCAGTATTTT
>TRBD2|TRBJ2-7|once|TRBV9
CASSVGLAGVSEQYF
TGTGCCAGCAGCGTAGGTCTAGCGGGAGTATCCGAGCAGTACTTC
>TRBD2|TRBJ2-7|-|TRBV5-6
CASSRRGVHEQYF
TGTGCCAGCAGCCGGCGGGGGGTCCACGAGCAGTACTTC
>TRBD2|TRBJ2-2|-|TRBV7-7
CASSSHLAGLTGELFF
TGTGCCAGCAGCTCACATCTAGCGGGACTCACCGGGGAGCTGTTTTTT
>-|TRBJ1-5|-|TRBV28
CASSSSQVGNQPQHF
TGTGCCAGCAGTTCGTCGCAGGTGGGCAATCAGCCCCAGCATTTT
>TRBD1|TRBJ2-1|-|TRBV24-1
CATSRRPGTGPDNEQFF
TGTGCCACCAGCAGGCGCCCCGGGACAGGACCTGACAATGAGCAGTTCTTC
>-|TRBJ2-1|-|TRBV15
CATSRVFGDNEQFF
TGTGCCACCAGCAGAGTCTTCGGGGACAATGAGCAGTTCTTC
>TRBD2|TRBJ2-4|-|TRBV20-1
CSASHSGRGRNIQYF
TGCAGTGCCAGTCATAGCGGGAGAGGACGGAACATTCAGTACTTC
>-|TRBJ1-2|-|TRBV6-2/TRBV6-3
CASSYSAYGYTF
TGTGCCAGCAGTTACTCGGCCTATGGCTACACCTTC
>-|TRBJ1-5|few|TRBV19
CASSMWRGVQPQHF
TGTGCCAGTAGTATGTGGCGGGGTGTTCAGCCCCAGCATTTT
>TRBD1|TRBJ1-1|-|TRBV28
CASGAGGNTEAFF
TGTGCCAGCGGCGCAGGGGGGAACACTGAAGCTTTCTTT
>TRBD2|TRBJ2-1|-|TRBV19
CASTALAGGPRAEQFF
TGTGCCAGTACCGCCCTAGCGGGAGGGCCCCGTGCTGAGCAGTTCTTC
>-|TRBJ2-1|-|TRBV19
CASSIGGIAYNEQFF
TGTGCCAGTAGTATAGGCGGGATAGCCTACAATGAGCAGTTCTTC
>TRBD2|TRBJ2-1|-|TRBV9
CASSPGLAGSYNEQFF
TGTGCCAGCAGCCCGGGACTAGCGGGCTCCTACAATGAGCAGTTCTTC
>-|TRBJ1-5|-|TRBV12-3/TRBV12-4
CASRPTENQPQHF
TGTGCCAGCAGGCCCACAGAGAATCAGCCCCAGCATTTT
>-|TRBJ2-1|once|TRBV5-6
CASSYSYNEQFF
TGTGCCAGCAGTTACTCCTACAATGAGCAGTTCTTC
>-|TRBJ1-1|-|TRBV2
CASRVEQGTIEAFF
TGTGCCAGCAGGGTGGAACAGGGTACTATTGAAGCTTTCTTT
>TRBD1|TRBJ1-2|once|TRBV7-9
CASSLSRGQGDKGYTF
TGTGCCAGCAGCTTATCTCGGGGACAGGGTGATAAGGGCTACACCTTC
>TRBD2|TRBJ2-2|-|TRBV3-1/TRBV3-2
CASSQGGSGRFGELFF
TGTGCCAGCAGCCAAGGAGGTAGCGGGAGATTCGGGGAGCTGTTTTTT
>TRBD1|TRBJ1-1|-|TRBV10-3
CAISASGTGNTEAFF
TGTGCCATCAGTGCCTCCGGGACAGGGAACACTGAAGCTTTCTTT
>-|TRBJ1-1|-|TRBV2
CASSGQSTEAFF
TGTGCCAGCAGCGGACAGAGCACTGAAGCTTTCTTT
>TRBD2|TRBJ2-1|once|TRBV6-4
CASTGTRPYNEQFF
TGTGCCAGCACCGGGACTAGACCCTACAATGAGCAGTTCTTC
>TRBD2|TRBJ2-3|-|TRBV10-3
CATAGMTRSLDGGTDTQYF
TGTGCCACAGCGGGAATGACTCGGAGTCTGGACGGGGGCACAGATACGCAGTATTTT
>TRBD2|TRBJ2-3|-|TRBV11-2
CASSPGRVSTDTQYF
TGTGCCAGCAGCCCCGGGAGGGTCAGCACAGATACGCAGTATTTT
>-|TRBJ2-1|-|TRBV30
CAWSLGAAYNEQFF
TGTGCCTGGAGTCTGGGGGCCGCTTACAATGAGCAGTTCTTC
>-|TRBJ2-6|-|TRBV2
CASSESGVGANVLTF
TGTGCCAGCAGTGAATCAGGGGTTGGGGCCAACGTCCTGACTTTC